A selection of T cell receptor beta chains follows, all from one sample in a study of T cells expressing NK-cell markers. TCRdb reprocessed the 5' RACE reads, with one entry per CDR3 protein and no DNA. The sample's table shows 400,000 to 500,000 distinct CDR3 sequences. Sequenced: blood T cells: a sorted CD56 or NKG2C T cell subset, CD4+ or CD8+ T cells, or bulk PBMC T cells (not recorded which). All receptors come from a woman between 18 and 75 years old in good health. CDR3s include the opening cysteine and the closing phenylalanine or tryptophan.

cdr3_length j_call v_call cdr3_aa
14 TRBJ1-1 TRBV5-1 CASSLIGDNTEAFF
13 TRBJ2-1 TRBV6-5 CASSYRWYNEQFF
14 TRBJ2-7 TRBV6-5 CASSFGEASYEQYF
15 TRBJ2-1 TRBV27 CASSSPGTGSNEQFF
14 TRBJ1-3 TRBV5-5 CASSKTGERNTIYF
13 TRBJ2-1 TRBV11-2 CASSDDPYNEQFF
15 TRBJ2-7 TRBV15 CATTPVLDKTYEQYF
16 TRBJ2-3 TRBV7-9 CASSRQRDIHTDTQYF
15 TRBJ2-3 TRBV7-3 CASSLAGAGTDTQYF
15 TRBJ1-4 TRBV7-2 CASSLLAGWDEKLFF
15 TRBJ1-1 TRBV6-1 CASIDPDRLNTEAFF
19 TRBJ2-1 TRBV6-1 CASILGTSGGAISYNEQFF
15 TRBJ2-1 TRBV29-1 CSVEERDRGINEQFF
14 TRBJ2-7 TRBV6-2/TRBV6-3 CASSYSAASYEQYF
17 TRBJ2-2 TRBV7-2 CASSLGARNRGAGELFF
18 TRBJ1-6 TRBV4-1 CASSQAGSRSSYNSPLHF
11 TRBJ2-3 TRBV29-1 CSDGGTATQYF
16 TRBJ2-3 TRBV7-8 CASSFGVRRNTDTQYF
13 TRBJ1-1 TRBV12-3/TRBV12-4 CASSLQSGSEAFF
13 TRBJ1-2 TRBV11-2 CASSLGQIYGYTF
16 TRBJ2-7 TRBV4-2 CASSQDSITPSGQPYF
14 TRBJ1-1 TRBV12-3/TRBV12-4 CASRNLDRDTEAFF
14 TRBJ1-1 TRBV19 CASSISQMNTEAFF
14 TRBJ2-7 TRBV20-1 CSAPYGGRSTEQYF
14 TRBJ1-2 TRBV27 CASSSGLPNYGYTF
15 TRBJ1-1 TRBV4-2 CASSQRPDSSGEAFF
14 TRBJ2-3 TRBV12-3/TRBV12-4 CASSFGGYADTQYF
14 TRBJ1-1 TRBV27 CASCLTGLLTEAFF
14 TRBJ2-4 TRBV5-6 CASSFYSGENIQYF
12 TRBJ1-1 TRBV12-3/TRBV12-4 CASTAGNTEAFF
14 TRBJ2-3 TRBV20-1 CSAGPLAATDTQYF
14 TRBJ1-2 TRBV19 CASSTGQPIGGYTF
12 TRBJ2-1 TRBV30 CAWSVLGGEQFF
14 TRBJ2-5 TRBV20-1 CSARDLPGVETQYF
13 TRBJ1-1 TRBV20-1 CSANRDRYTEAFF
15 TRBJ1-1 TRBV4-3 CASSHQRTGIAEAFF
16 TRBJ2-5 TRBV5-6 CASSSPRAGGVETQYF
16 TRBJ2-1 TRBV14 CASSSYPLAWDNEQFF
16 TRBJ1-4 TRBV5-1 CASSGGQGATNEKLFF
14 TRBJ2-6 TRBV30 CAWSEGSGANVLTF
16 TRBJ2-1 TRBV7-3 CASSQDGTSGANEQFF
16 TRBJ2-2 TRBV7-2 CASSLAGALPTGELFF
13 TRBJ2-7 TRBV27 CASGYAAGYEQYF
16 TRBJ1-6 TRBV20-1 CSAQGAGSSYNSPLHF
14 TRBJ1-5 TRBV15 CATSSSREGQPQHF
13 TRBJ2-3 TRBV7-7 CASSLAVADTQYF
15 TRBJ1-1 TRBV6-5 CASSLHRGQNTEAFF
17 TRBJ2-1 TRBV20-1 CSASDLAGQRSYNEQFF
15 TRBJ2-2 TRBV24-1 CATSDLDRNTGELFF
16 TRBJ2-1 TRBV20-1 CSAIYLWAGGLDEQFF
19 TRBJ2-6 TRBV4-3 CASSQDRALPTSGANVLTF
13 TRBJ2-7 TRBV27 CASRSPPSYEQYF
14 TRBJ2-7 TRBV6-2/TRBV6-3 CASSYPGVSYEQYF